The 11 T cell receptor beta chains listed next were all sequenced from one sample in a study of beta chain features in type 1 diabetes. Whole-study results and caveats: Moderately but significantly shorter TCRB CDR3s were found in Type 1 diabetes patients in all four CD4+ subsets.

Reverse transcribing all isolated RNA meant expressed TCRB transcripts were sequenced. Some clones are missing from TCRdb's copy, which holds only in-frame ones; the method was immunoSEQ multiplex PCR. The table lists 250,000 to 300,000 clones, around 25% of them singletons. No cognate antigen is known for these TCRs. The sample was naive CD4+ T cells from blood. The receptors shown here come from a woman aged 30 to 39 with type 1 diabetes.

The rearrangement uses TRBV5-1 and TRBJ1-1; D is ambiguous. There are 13 residues in the CDR3. The germline V gene has CDR1 SGHRS and CDR2 YFSETQ. Trimming removed 5 bases from V and 5 bases from J, with 13 bases in between. In DNA form, the CDR3 reads TGCGCCAGCAGGGGGTCTGGGAGGACTGAAGCTTTCTTT. It yields the protein CASRGSGRTEAFF.

The table lists this clone with a few counts. As DNA, the CDR3 is TGCGCCAGCAGCCCCAGGACAGGGCGCTACGAGCAGTACTTC. Translating gives CASSPRTGRYEQYF. The V gene is TRBV5-1, the J gene TRBJ2-7; TRBD1 matches 8 bases. Germline V gives CDR1 SGHRS, CDR2 YFSETQ. With 4 bases clipped from V and 3 bases from J, the junction kept 6 bases outside the gene matches. This CDR3 has 14 residues.

The table lists this clone with a few counts. The chain links TRBV5-1 to TRBJ2-1; D remains unclear. In germline, CDR1 is SGHRS, CDR2 YFSETQ. This CDR3 is built from 15 residues. The V gene lost 0 bases and the J gene lost 4 bases, with 11 bases spanning the gap. CDR3 protein: CASSLGPGYYNEQFF. The CDR3, as DNA: TGCGCCAGCAGCTTGGGGCCAGGTTATTACAATGAGCAGTTCTTC.

This clone was found a few times. This chain uses TRBV5-1 with TRBJ2-1; 8 nucleotides line up with TRBD2. After removal of 4 bases from V and 7 bases from J, the junction contained 10 bases not matched to a gene. Germline CDR1 SGHRS, CDR2 YFSETQ. This CDR3 has 15 amino acids. This CDR3 reads CASSITSGTGNEQFF. CDR3 DNA: TGCGCCAGCAGCATTACTAGCGGTACTGGGAATGAGCAGTTCTTC.

The chain employs TRBV15 and TRBJ2-7; 7 positions match TRBD2. CDR3 size: 12 residues. Germline V gene sequence: CDR1 LNHNV, CDR2 YYDKDF (reference sequence). Trimming removed 5 bases from V and 8 bases from J; junction bases left unmatched: 6. The CDR3 spells CATSAREDQQYF. The CDR3 DNA sequence: TGTGCCACCAGCGCCCGGGAGGACCAGCAGTACTTC.

This clone occurred a few times. This chain connects TRBV9 to TRBJ2-2; 7 nucleotides align to TRBD1. The CDR3 loop spans 16 amino acids. Germline loops: CDR1 SGDLS, CDR2 YYNGEE. V lost 3 bases, J lost 4 bases, and 9 bases stayed unmatched. This CDR3 is CASSEKRGQSTGELFF. The CDR3, as DNA: TGTGCCAGCAGCGAAAAGAGGGGGCAGAGCACCGGGGAGCTGTTTTTT.

The rearrangement joins TRBV30 to TRBJ2-2; D is undetermined. Trimming removed 2 bases at V and 3 bases at J, with 13 bases between. Germline V gives CDR1 GTSNPN, CDR2 SVGIG (reference sequence). The CDR3 contains 15 residues. In DNA, the CDR3 is TGTGCCTGGAGTCCTCTTTCGACTTACACCGGGGAGCTGTTTTTT. It yields the protein CAWSPLSTYTGELFF.

The chain links TRBV6-6 to TRBJ2-7; D is ambiguous. The V and J ends lost 4 bases and 0 bases respectively, with 10 bases between them. The length of the CDR3 is 14 residues. Germline V gene lookup returns CDR1 MNHNY and CDR2 SVGAGI (reference sequence). CDR3 sequence reads: CASSFADSSYEQYF. The CDR3 nucleotides are TGTGCCAGCAGTTTCGCGGATAGCTCCTACGAGCAGTACTTC.

V and J are TRBV30 and TRBJ1-5; 7 bases match TRBD1. The CDR3 extends over 14 amino acids. In germline, CDR1 is GTSNPN, CDR2 SVGIG (reference sequence). The V gene end was trimmed by 5 bases and the J gene end by 6 bases; junction bases not matched to a gene: 10. The CDR3 region is CAWDRQGGGQPQHF. The CDR3, as DNA: TGTGCCTGGGATCGACAGGGCGGCGGTCAGCCCCAGCATTTT.

In this sample, this clone turned up a few times. The chain has TRBV2 and TRBJ2-1; 13 bases are a match to TRBD2. From germline, CDR1 is SNHLY and CDR2 FYNNEI. The junction had 15 bases not matched to a gene; V was cut back by 6 bases and J by 10 bases. The CDR3 runs to 17 residues. CDR3 sequence: CASSLEAGLAGVGEQFF. CDR3 DNA sequence: TGTGCCAGCAGCCTAGAGGCTGGACTAGCGGGAGTGGGGGAGCAGTTCTTC.

Only a few counts were recorded for this clone. The V call is TRBV29-1, the J call TRBJ2-7; 10 nucleotides line up with TRBD1. The germline gives CDR1 SQVTM, CDR2 ANQGSEA. The ends lost 7 bases at V and 9 bases at J; junction bases unmatched: 12. The CDR3 is 13 residues long. CDR3 loop: CSADRGRTRGQYF. CDR3 coding DNA: TGCAGCGCAGACAGGGGGCGAACTCGAGGGCAGTACTTC.